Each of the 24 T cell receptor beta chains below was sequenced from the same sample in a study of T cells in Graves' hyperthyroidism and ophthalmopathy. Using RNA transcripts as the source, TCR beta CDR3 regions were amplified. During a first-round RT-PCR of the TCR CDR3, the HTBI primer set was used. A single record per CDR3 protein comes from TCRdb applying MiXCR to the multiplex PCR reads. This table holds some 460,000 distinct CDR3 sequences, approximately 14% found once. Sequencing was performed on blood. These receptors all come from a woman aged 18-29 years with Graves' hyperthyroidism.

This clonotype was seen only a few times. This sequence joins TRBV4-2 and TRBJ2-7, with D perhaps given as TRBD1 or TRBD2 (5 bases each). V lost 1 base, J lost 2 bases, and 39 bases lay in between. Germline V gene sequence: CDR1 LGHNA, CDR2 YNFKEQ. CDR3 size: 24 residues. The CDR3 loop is CASSQGIGAFEVSRKKLRTYEQYF. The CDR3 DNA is TGTGCCAGCAGCCAAGGGATCGGGGCCTTCGAAGTCAGTCGGAAGAAGCTAAGGACCTACGAGCAGTACTTC.

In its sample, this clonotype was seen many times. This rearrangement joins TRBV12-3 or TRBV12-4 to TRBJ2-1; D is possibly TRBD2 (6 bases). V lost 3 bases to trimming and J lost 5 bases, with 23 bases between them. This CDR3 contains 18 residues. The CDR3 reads CASSLSPKGLVRDNEQFF. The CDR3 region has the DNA TGTGCCAGCAGTTTGTCCCCCAAGGGACTCGTTCGGGACAATGAGCAGTTCTTC.

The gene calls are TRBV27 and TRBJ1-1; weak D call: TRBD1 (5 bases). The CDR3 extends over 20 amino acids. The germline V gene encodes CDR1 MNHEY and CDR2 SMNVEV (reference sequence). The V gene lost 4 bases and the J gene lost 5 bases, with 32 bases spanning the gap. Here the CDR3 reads CASSSHAGPDNLGGRTEAFF. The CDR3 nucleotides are TGTGCCAGCAGTTCTCACGCCGGGCCAGATAATCTGGGGGGGAGGACTGAAGCTTTCTTT.

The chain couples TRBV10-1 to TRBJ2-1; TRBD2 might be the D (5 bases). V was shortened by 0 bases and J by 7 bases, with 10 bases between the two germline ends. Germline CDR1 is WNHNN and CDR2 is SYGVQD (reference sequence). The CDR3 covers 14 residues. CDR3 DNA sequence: TGCGCCAGCAGTGAGTCAACCGGGAAGAATGAGCAGTTCTTC. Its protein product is CASSESTGKNEQFF.

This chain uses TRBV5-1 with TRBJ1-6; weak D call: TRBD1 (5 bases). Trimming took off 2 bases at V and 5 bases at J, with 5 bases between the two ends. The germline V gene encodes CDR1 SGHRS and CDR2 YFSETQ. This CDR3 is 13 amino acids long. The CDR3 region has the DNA TGCGCCAGCAGCTTAGGGGATAATTCACCCCTCCACTTT. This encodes CASSLGDNSPLHF.

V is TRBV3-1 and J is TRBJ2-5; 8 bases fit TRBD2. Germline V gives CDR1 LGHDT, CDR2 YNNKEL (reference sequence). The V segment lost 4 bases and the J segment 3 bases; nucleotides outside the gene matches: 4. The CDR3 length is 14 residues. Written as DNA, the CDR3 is TGTGCCAGCAGCCCCAGAGCGGGGGAAGAGACCCAGTACTTC. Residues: CASSPRAGEETQYF.

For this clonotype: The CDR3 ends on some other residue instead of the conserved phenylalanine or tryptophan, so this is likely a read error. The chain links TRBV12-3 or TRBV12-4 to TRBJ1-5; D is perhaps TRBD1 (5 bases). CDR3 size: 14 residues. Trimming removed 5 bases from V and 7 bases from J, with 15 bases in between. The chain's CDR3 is CASSLGQGGQPQHS. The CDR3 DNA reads TGTGCCAGCAGTCTGGGGCAGGGAGGCCAGCCCCAGCATTCT.

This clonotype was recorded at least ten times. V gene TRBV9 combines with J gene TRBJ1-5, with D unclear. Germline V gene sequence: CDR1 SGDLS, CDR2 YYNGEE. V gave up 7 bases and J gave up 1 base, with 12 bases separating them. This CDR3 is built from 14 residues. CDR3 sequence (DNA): TGTGCCAGCTCACCCCAAGGAAGCAATCAGCCCCAGCATTTT. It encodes CASSPQGSNQPQHF.

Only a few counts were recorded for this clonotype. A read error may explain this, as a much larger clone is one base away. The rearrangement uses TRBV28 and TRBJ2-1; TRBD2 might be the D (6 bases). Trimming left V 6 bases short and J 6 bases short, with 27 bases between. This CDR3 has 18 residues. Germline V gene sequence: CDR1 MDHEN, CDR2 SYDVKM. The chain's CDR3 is CASRYGGRSKRRVNEQFF. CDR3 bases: TGTGCCAGCAGATATGGAGGGCGTTCGAAGCGGAGGGTCAATGAGCAGTTCTTC.

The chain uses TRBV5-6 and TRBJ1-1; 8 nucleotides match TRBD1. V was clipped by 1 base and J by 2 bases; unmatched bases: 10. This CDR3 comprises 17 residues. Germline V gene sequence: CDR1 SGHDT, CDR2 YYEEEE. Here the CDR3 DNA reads TGTGCCAGCAGCTTGCTTCAGGGGGCTGGTGTAAACACTGAAGCTTTCTTT. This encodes CASSLLQGAGVNTEAFF.

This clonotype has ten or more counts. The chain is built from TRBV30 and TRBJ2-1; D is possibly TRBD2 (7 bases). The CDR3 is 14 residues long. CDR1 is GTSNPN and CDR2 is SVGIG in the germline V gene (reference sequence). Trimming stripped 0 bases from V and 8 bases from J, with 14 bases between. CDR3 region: CAWSVWQGRDEQFF. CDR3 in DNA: TGTGCCTGGAGTGTATGGCAGGGGAGGGATGAGCAGTTCTTC.

CDR3 sequence: CASSTQLGSPYEQYF. DNA of the CDR3: TGTGCCAGTAGTACCCAACTAGGAAGTCCCTACGAGCAGTACTTC. V and J are TRBV19 and TRBJ2-7; D is perhaps TRBD2 (5 bases). The V gene lost 4 bases and the J gene lost 2 bases, with 15 bases spanning the gap. The CDR3 length is 15 residues. Per the germline V gene, CDR1 is LNHDA and CDR2 is SQIVND (reference sequence).

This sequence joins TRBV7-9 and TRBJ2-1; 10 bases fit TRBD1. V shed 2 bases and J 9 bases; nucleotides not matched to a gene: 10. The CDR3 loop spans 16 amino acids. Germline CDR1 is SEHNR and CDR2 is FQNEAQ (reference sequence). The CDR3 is CASSLPRTGGNTEQFF. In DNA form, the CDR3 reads TGTGCCAGCAGCTTACCCCGGACAGGGGGTAATACTGAGCAGTTCTTC.

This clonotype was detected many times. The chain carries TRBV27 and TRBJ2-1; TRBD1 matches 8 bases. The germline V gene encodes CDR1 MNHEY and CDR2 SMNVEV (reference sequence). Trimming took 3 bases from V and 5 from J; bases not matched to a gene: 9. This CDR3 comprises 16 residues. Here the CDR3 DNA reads TGTGCCAGCAGTTTCAATCCGGGACAGGCAAACAATGAGCAGTTCTTC. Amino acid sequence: CASSFNPGQANNEQFF.

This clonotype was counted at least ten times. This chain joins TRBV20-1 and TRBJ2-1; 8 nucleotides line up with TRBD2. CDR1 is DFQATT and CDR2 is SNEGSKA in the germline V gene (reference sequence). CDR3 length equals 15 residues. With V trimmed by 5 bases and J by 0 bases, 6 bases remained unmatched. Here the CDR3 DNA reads TGCAGTGCTTCCAGGGCGGGGGGCTCCTACAATGAGCAGTTCTTC. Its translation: CSASRAGGSYNEQFF.

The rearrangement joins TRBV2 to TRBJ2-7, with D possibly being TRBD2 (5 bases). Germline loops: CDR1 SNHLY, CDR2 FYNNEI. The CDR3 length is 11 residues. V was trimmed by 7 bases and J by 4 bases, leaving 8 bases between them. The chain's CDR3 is CASNGGYEQYF. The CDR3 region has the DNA TGTGCCAGCAACGGCGGGTACGAGCAGTACTTC.

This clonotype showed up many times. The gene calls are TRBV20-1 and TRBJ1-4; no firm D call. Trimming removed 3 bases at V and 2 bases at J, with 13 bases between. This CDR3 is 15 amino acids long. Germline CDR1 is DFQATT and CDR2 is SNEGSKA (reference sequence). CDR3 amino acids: CSASSPGGTNEKLFF. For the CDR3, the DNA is TGCAGTGCTAGTAGCCCTGGTGGGACTAATGAAAAACTGTTTTTT.

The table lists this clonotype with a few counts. The CDR3 protein is CASSRQGGQHSPLHF. CDR3 bases: TGTGCCAGCAGCCGCCAGGGGGGTCAACACTCACCCCTCCACTTT. The chain has TRBV7-2 and TRBJ1-6, with 7 bases aligning to TRBD1. J gave up 10 bases and V 5 bases, and 11 bases lay outside the gene matches. CDR1 is SGHTA, CDR2 FQGNSA, per germline. The CDR3 is 15 residues long.

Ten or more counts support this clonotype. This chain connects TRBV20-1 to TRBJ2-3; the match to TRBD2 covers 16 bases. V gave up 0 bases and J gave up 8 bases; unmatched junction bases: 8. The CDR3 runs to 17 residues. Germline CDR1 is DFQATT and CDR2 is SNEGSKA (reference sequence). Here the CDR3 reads CSAREEGLAGGFSTQYF. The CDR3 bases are TGCAGTGCTAGAGAAGAGGGACTAGCGGGGGGGTTCAGTACGCAGTATTTT.

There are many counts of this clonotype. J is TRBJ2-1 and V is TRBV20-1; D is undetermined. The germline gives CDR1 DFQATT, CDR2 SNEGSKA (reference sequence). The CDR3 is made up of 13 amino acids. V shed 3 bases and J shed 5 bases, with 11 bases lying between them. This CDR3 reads CSASGKTNNEQFF. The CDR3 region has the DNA TGCAGTGCTAGTGGGAAGACCAACAATGAGCAGTTCTTC.

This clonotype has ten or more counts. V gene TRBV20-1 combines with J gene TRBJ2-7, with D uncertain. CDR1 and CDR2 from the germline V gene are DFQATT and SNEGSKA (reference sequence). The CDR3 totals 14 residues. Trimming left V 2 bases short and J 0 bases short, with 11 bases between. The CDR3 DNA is TGCAGTGCTAGACTTTTGGACCGCTCCTACGAGCAGTACTTC. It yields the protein CSARLLDRSYEQYF.

The chain's CDR3 is CASSVRVAEKLFF. The CDR3 bases are TGTGCCAGCAGCGTCCGGGTTGCCGAAAAACTGTTTTTT. The chain recombines TRBV5-4 with TRBJ1-4; D unresolved. The germline CDR1 and CDR2 sequences are SGHNT and YYREEE (reference sequence). Trimming shortened V by 4 bases and J by 8 bases, and 12 bases separated the two germline ends. The CDR3 is made up of 13 amino acids.

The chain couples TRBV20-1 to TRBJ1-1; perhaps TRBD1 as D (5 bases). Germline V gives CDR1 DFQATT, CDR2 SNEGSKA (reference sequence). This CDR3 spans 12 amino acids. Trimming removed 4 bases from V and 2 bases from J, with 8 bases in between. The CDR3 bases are TGCAGTGCTAACCGGGACAACACTGAAGCTTTCTTT. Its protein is CSANRDNTEAFF.

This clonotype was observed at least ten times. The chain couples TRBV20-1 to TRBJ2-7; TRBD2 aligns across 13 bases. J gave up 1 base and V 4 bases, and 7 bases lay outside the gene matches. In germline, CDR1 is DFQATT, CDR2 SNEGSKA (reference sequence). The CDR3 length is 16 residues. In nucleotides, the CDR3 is TGCAGTGCTACCGGGACTAGCGGGACGCCTTCCTACGAGCAGTACTTC. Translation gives CSATGTSGTPSYEQYF.